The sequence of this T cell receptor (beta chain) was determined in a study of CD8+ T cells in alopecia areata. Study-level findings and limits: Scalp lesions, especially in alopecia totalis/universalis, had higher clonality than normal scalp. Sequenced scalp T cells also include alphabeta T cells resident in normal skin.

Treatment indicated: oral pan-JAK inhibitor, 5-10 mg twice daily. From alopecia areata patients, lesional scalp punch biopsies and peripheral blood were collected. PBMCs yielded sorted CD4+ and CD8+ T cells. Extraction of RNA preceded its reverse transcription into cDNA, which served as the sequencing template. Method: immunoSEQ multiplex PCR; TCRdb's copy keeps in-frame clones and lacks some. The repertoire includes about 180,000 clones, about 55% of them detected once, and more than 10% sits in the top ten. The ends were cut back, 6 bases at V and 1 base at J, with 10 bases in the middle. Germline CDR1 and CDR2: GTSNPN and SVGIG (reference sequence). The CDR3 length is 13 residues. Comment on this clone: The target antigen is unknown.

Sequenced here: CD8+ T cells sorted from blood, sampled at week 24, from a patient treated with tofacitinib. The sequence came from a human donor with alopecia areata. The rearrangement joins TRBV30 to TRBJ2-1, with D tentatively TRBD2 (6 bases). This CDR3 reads CACPGGSYNEQFF. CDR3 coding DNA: TGTGCCTGCCCCGGAGGGTCCTACAATGAGCAGTTCTTC.